This TCR beta chain was captured by sequencing in a study of stem cell transplantation in POMP-related autoinflammatory disease. The CDR3 length is 15 residues. Germline trimming cut 5 bases from V and 2 bases from J; bases unmatched to any gene: 5. Germline V lookup: CDR1 MNHEY, CDR2 SVGEGT. Libraries were prepared by immunoSEQ multiplex PCR; TCRdb keeps only in-frame clonotypes and omits some of them. Altogether 68,000 or so clones are present, roughly 93% being singletons, with the ten largest covering 0.5% to 0.85%. The clonotype comes from a human patient with POMP-related autoinflammation and immune dysregulation (PRAID). Some T cells could come from the graft donor. This chain connects TRBV6-2 or TRBV6-3 to TRBJ2-3; 9 bases map to TRBD2. The sequencing here drew on CD4+ T cells from PBMCs, taken after stem cell transplantation. CDR3 DNA: TGTGCCAGCAGTCGACTAGCGGCCTACACAGATACGCAGTATTTT. Translating it yields CASSRLAAYTDTQYF.